The sample holds a few counts of the clone carrying this T cell receptor (beta chain). From the PCR reads, TCRdb called clonotypes with MiXCR, one entry per CDR3 protein. The sample holds about 53,000 distinct CDR3 sequences, 35% to 40% seen once. The source of the sample is a study of molecular identifiers for immune sequencing clone quantification. V was pared by 9 bases and J by 0 bases, with 5 bases of the junction left unmatched. Germline-derived CDR1 and CDR2 are PRHDT and FYEKMQ (reference sequence). The CDR3 runs to 14 residues. Sample: naive CD8+ T cells from blood, with Jurkat cell RNA spiked in. The subset: FACS-sorted CD8+CD4-CCR7+CD45RA+ naive T cells. The chain joins TRBV13 to TRBJ2-1, with 7 bases that match TRBD1. This TCR derives from a human donor in good health. Some libraries in this study had Jurkat cell RNA spiked in. The CDR3 sequence is CASRGQSSYNEQFF. As DNA, the CDR3 is TGTGCCAGTCGGGGACAGAGCTCCTACAATGAGCAGTTCTTC.